The 25 T cell receptor beta chains reported below all come from one sample, sequenced in a study of CD4 T cells in relation to SARS-CoV-2 and coronaviruses. CD4+ T cells from unexposed donors were obtained before the COVID-19 pandemic (2011-2018). Isolation of CD4+ T cells took place after less than 13 days in culture. Their antigen targets remain unknown. Assay: immunoSEQ multiplex PCR; the TCRdb copy retains only in-frame clones and omits some. The table has about 20,000 clones, around 80% seen once; the top ten hold 15% to 20%. Sequenced material: CD4+ T cells from PBMCs, cultured in vitro. The receptors originated from a human donor in good health.

V and J are TRBV30 and TRBJ1-2; TRBD1 matches 9 bases. The ends lost 8 bases at V and 7 bases at J; junction bases unmatched: 8. CDR1 and CDR2 from the germline V gene are GTSNPN and SVGIG (reference sequence). The CDR3 is 12 residues long. CDR3: CAQSQGAVGYTF. CDR3 bases: TGTGCCCAATCACAGGGGGCGGTTGGCTACACCTTC.

In its sample, this clone was seen once. The J gene is TRBJ1-2, the V gene TRBV7-9; TRBD1 might be the D (6 bases). CDR1 and CDR2 (germline): SEHNR, FQNEAQ (reference sequence). The CDR3 covers 15 residues. Trimming shortened V by 5 bases and J by 2 bases, and 15 bases separated the two germline ends. The CDR3 loop is CASSNSQGTNYGYTF. The CDR3 region has the DNA TGTGCCAGCAGCAATAGTCAGGGGACGAACTATGGCTACACCTTC. The full variable domain, in which reference TRBV7-9 and TRBJ1-2 provide the parts outside the CDR3, is DTGVSQNPRHKITKRGQNVTFRCDPISEHNRLYWYRQTLGQGPEFLTYFQNEAQLEKSRLLSDRFSAERPKGSFSTLEIQRTEQGDSAMYLCASSNSQGTNYGYTFGSGTRLTVV.

V usage is TRBV11-2 and J usage is TRBJ1-5; D not certain. Germline CDR1 SGHAT, CDR2 FQNNGV. The ends were cut back, 2 bases at V and 7 bases at J, with 9 bases in the middle. This CDR3 has 13 residues. The CDR3: CASSLIEGQPQHF. CDR3 DNA sequence: TGTGCCAGCAGCTTAATTGAGGGACAGCCCCAGCATTTT.

The chain carries TRBV25-1 and TRBJ1-1; 8 bases map to TRBD1. In germline, CDR1 is MGHDK, CDR2 SYGVNS. The CDR3 extends over 13 amino acids. After removal of 5 bases from V and 3 bases from J, the junction contained 2 bases not matched to a gene. The CDR3 is CASSLTGDTEAFF. CDR3 DNA: TGTGCCAGCAGTTTGACAGGGGACACTGAAGCTTTCTTT.

This sequence joins TRBV7-9 and TRBJ1-2; D is undetermined. The CDR3 runs to 14 residues. The germline V and J ends were trimmed by 5 bases and 7 bases, with 17 bases remaining between them. The germline CDR1 and CDR2 sequences are SEHNR and FQNEAQ (reference sequence). The CDR3 loop reads CASSAPHPSGGYTF. The CDR3 DNA reads as TGTGCCAGCAGCGCCCCACATCCCTCTGGTGGCTACACCTTC.

V and J are TRBV5-1 and TRBJ2-1; unclear D gene. Trimming shortened V by 0 bases and J by 8 bases, and 12 bases separated the two germline ends. Germline values: CDR1 SGHRS, CDR2 YFSETQ. CDR3 length equals 14 residues. As DNA, the CDR3 is TGCGCCAGCAGCTTGGCCAAATCGTCTGATGAGCAGTTCTTC. This sequence encodes CASSLAKSSDEQFF.

The genes are TRBV3-1 (or the pseudogene TRBV3-2) and TRBJ2-5, with TRBD2 matching 11 bases. CDR1 and CDR2 from the germline V gene are LGHDT and YNNKEL (reference sequence). The V segment lost 1 base and the J segment 5 bases; nucleotides outside the gene matches: 9. The CDR3 runs 17 residues. The CDR3 DNA follows: TGTGCCAGCAGCCAAGGCTTACTAGCGGGAGTAATGGAGACCCAGTACTTC. Its translation: CASSQGLLAGVMETQYF.

The chain links TRBV2 to TRBJ2-1; D unclear. Germline V CDR1 and CDR2: SNHLY, FYNNEI. V shed 3 bases and J shed 1 base, with 7 bases lying between them. The length of the CDR3 is 14 residues. DNA of the CDR3: TGTGCCAGCAGTGAGGAGCTTTCCTACAATGAGCAGTTCTTC. It is translated as CASSEELSYNEQFF.

V usage is TRBV2 and J usage is TRBJ2-3; TRBD1 aligns across 8 bases. The germline CDR1 and CDR2 sequences are SNHLY and FYNNEI. There are 14 residues in the CDR3. The V segment lost 5 bases and the J segment 0 bases; nucleotides outside the gene matches: 1. The DNA for the CDR3 is TGTGCCAGCAGTAACAGGGGGAGCACAGATACGCAGTATTTT. Translating it yields CASSNRGSTDTQYF.

This clone was found a few times. J is TRBJ2-2 and V is TRBV6-2 or TRBV6-3, with D perhaps matching TRBD2 (6 bases). Germline lookup yields CDR1 MNHEY and CDR2 SVGEGT. CDR3 length equals 17 residues. V shed 5 bases and J shed 3 bases, with 19 bases lying between them. The CDR3 coding sequence is TGTGCCAGCAGTACTATTCGACTAGGTGACTACACCGGGGAGCTGTTTTTT. It codes for CASSTIRLGDYTGELFF.

V usage is TRBV15 and J usage is TRBJ2-4; the match to TRBD2 covers 14 bases. V trimming: 1 base; J trimming: 1 base; junction bases outside the gene matches: 3. CDR1 is LNHNV and CDR2 is YYDKDF in the germline V gene (reference sequence). This CDR3 is 18 amino acids long. CDR3 residues: CATSRGLAGGPAKNIQYF. Written as DNA, the CDR3 is TGTGCCACCAGCAGAGGACTAGCGGGAGGGCCGGCCAAAAACATTCAGTACTTC. The variable domain in full, with the rest retrieved from reference TRBV15 and TRBJ2-4, is DAMVIQNPRYQVTQFGKPVTLSCSQTLNHNVMYWYQQKSSQAPKLLFHYYDKDFNNEADTPDNFQSRRPNTSFCFLDIRSPGLGDTAMYLCATSRGLAGGPAKNIQYFGAGTRLSVL.

V gene TRBV19 combines with J gene TRBJ1-1; the D is unclear. The CDR3 covers 13 residues. The ends were cut back, 8 bases at V and 1 base at J, with 11 bases in the middle. Germline V gene sequence: CDR1 LNHDA, CDR2 SQIVND (reference sequence). CDR3 bases: TGTGCCAGTTCTCCGACTGCGAACACTGAAGCTTTCTTT. It yields the protein CASSPTANTEAFF.

This chain links TRBV5-1 with TRBJ2-2; the D gene is possibly TRBD2 (6 bases). The germline gives CDR1 SGHRS, CDR2 YFSETQ. CDR3 length: 15 amino acids. Trimming cost V 0 bases and J 3 bases, with 9 bases left between them. The CDR3 loop reads CASSLGASDTGELFF. The CDR3 nucleotides read TGCGCCAGCAGCTTGGGTGCTAGCGACACCGGGGAGCTGTTTTTT.

This rearrangement joins TRBV5-1 to TRBJ1-1; D may be TRBD1 (6 bases). Germline lookup yields CDR1 SGHRS and CDR2 YFSETQ. Trimming took 2 bases from V and 6 from J, leaving 11 bases between them. The CDR3 runs to 13 residues. The CDR3 reads CASSFKGVPEAFF. CDR3 DNA: TGCGCCAGCAGCTTTAAGGGGGTTCCTGAAGCTTTCTTT.

V usage is TRBV28 and J usage is TRBJ1-3, with D possibly matching TRBD1 (6 bases). The CDR3 runs to 16 residues. Per the germline V gene, CDR1 is MDHEN and CDR2 is SYDVKM. The V end was cut by 6 bases, the J end by 5 bases, with 20 bases between. CDR3 nucleotides: TGTGCCAGCAGAGGGGGGACCTCTGTGAGAAGAAACACCATATATTTT. Protein: CASRGGTSVRRNTIYF.

The chain employs TRBV5-1 and TRBJ2-7, with 11 nucleotides matching TRBD1. CDR1 and CDR2 from the germline V gene are SGHRS and YFSETQ. The CDR3 covers 16 residues. J lost 2 bases, V lost 1 base, and 5 bases had no gene match. The CDR3 reads CASSLLGQGVTYEQYF. CDR3 nucleotides: TGCGCCAGCAGCTTGCTGGGACAGGGGGTCACCTACGAGCAGTACTTC.

The chain has TRBV5-1 and TRBJ2-1; 9 nucleotides line up with TRBD2. Germline assignment: CDR1 SGHRS and CDR2 YFSETQ. This CDR3 is built from 18 residues. After removal of 2 bases from V and 1 base from J, the junction contained 10 bases not matched to a gene. The chain's CDR3 is CASSFRFAGGVSYNEQFF. As DNA, the CDR3 is TGCGCCAGCAGCTTCAGGTTCGCGGGAGGGGTTTCCTACAATGAGCAGTTCTTC. The full variable domain, in which reference TRBV5-1 and TRBJ2-1 provide the parts outside the CDR3, is KAGVTQTPRYLIKTRGQQVTLSCSPISGHRSVSWYQQTPGQGLQFLFEYFSETQRNKGNFPGRFSGRQFSNSRSEMNVSTLELGDSALYLCASSFRFAGGVSYNEQFFGPGTRLTVL.

J is TRBJ1-1 and V is TRBV5-4; a weak D match, TRBD1 (5 bases). This CDR3 is 15 amino acids long. Germline V CDR1 and CDR2: SGHNT, YYREEE (reference sequence). V lost 0 bases, J lost 8 bases, and 17 bases lay in between. The CDR3 region is CASSLAWGGRAEAFF. The CDR3 DNA reads as TGTGCCAGCAGCTTGGCATGGGGCGGGAGGGCCGAAGCTTTCTTT.

The chain carries TRBV5-1 and TRBJ2-1, with D possibly being TRBD1 or TRBD2 (5 bases each). V lost 4 bases to trimming and J lost 0 bases, with 17 bases between them. CDR3 length: 17 residues. The germline gives CDR1 SGHRS, CDR2 YFSETQ. CDR3 in DNA: TGCGCCAGCAGCCTCGGACTGGGGGAAAGCTCCTACAATGAGCAGTTCTTC. It codes for CASSLGLGESSYNEQFF.

The chain employs TRBV5-1 and TRBJ1-1, with 7 nucleotides matching TRBD1. Germline V lookup: CDR1 SGHRS, CDR2 YFSETQ. This CDR3 has 16 amino acids. V lost 5 bases, J lost 1 base, and 11 bases stayed unmatched. The CDR3 here is CASSIGTHRGNTEAFF. The CDR3 bases are TGCGCCAGCAGTATTGGGACTCACAGGGGGAACACTGAAGCTTTCTTT.

The V gene is TRBV15, the J gene TRBJ1-1; a weak D match, TRBD1 (5 bases). Germline V gene data show CDR1 as LNHNV and CDR2 as YYDKDF (reference sequence). This CDR3 is 15 amino acids long. Between the trimmed V and J ends, which lost 3 bases and 6 bases, there was a span of 17 bases. The CDR3 sequence is CATSSGLGASAEAFF. The CDR3 region has the DNA TGTGCCACCAGCAGTGGCCTAGGGGCTAGTGCTGAAGCTTTCTTT. The full variable domain, rest sourced from reference TRBV15 and TRBJ1-1, is DAMVIQNPRYQVTQFGKPVTLSCSQTLNHNVMYWYQQKSSQAPKLLFHYYDKDFNNEADTPDNFQSRRPNTSFCFLDIRSPGLGDTAMYLCATSSGLGASAEAFFGQGTRLTVV.

This clone was detected a few times. This chain connects TRBV5-6 to TRBJ1-1; D is unclear. CDR1 is SGHDT, CDR2 YYEEEE, per germline. Trimming took off 4 bases at V and 1 base at J, with 14 bases between the two ends. The CDR3 covers 15 residues. CDR3 sequence reads: CASSPTAVGNTEAFF. The CDR3 DNA is TGTGCCAGCAGCCCGACGGCCGTAGGGAACACTGAAGCTTTCTTT.

The chain combines TRBV15 with TRBJ2-2; no clear D. CDR1 LNHNV and CDR2 YYDKDF come from the germline V gene (reference sequence). V was clipped by 0 bases and J by 3 bases, with 5 bases between them. The CDR3 is 14 residues long. The CDR3 nucleotides are TGTGCCACCAGCAGAGATGGGGACACCGGGGAGCTGTTTTTT. Protein sequence: CATSRDGDTGELFF.

The genes are TRBV10-3 and TRBJ2-7; possibly TRBD1 for D (5 bases). Germline assignment: CDR1 ENHRY and CDR2 SYGVKD. V was shortened by 6 bases and J by 5 bases, with 11 bases between the two germline ends. The CDR3 has 12 amino acids. CDR3 DNA sequence: TGTGCCATCAGCCAGGGTCCTCACGAGCAGTACTTC. Residues: CAISQGPHEQYF.

J is TRBJ2-7 and V is TRBV9; D gene unclear. Trimming shortened V by 1 base and J by 2 bases, and 19 bases separated the two germline ends. The length of the CDR3 is 17 residues. Germline CDR1 reads SGDLS; CDR2 reads YYNGEE. The CDR3: CASSVSTAAYTPYEQYF. CDR3 DNA sequence: TGTGCCAGCAGCGTAAGTACGGCGGCTTATACCCCCTACGAGCAGTACTTC.